This TCR beta chain was obtained from a study of blood T cell repertoires in COVID-19. Whole-study context: The study drew acute and convalescent COVID-19 samples from the United States, Italy and Spain. Sample material is recorded as cDNA or gDNA derived from T cells, B-cell-depleted T cells, or PBMCs.

Generated by immunoSEQ multiplex PCR, the TCRdb table keeps only in-frame clones and is missing some. In the table there are fewer than 250,000 clones, roughly 86% of which are singletons. There are 16 residues in the CDR3. The germline CDR1 and CDR2 sequences are SGDLS and YYNGEE. V was cut by 4 bases and J by 0 bases, with 14 bases left in between. The material sequenced was peripheral blood. The chain carries TRBV9 and TRBJ1-5, with D tentatively TRBD1 (6 bases). The TCR was taken from a man aged 45 to 65 with acute or convalescent COVID-19. For the CDR3, the DNA is TGTGCCAGCAGCCCAGGGGCAGGACATAGCAATCAGCCCCAGCATTTT. As protein: CASSPGAGHSNQPQHF.